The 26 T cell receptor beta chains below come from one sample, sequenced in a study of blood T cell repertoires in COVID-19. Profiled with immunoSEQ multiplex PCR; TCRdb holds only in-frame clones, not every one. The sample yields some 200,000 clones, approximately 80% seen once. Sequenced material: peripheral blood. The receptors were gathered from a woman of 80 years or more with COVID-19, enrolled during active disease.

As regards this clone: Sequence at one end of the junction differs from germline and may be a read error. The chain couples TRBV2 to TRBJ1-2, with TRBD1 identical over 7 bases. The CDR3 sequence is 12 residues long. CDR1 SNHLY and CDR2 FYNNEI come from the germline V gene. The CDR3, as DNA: TGTGCCAGCAGTGAAAGAGACAGGGTCATTGCCTTC. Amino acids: CASSERDRVIAF.

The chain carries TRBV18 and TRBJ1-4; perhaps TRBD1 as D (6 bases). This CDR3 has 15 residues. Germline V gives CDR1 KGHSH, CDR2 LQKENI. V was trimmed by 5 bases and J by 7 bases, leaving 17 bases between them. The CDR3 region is CASSEGARGSEKLFF. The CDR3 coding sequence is TGTGCCAGCTCAGAAGGAGCCAGGGGAAGTGAAAAACTGTTTTTT.

CDR3 in amino acids: CASSLIIGGGTDTQYF. Written as DNA, the CDR3 is TGCGCCAGCAGCTTGATTATAGGGGGAGGCACAGATACGCAGTATTTT. The rearrangement uses TRBV5-1 and TRBJ2-3, with D possibly matching TRBD1 (6 bases). This CDR3 spans 16 amino acids. From germline, CDR1 is SGHRS and CDR2 YFSETQ. V lost 1 base, J lost 1 base, and 13 bases lay in between.

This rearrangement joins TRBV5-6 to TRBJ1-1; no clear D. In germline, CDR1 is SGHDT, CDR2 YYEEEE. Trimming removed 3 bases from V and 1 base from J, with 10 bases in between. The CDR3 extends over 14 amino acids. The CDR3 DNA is TGTGCCAGCAGCTCATGGTACAGGAACACTGAAGCTTTCTTT. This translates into CASSSWYRNTEAFF.

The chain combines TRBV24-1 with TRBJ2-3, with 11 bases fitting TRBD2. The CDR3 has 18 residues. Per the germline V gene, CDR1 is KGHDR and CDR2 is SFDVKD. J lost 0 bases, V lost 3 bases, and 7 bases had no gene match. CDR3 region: CATSDPLAGGASTDTQYF. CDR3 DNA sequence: TGTGCCACCAGTGATCCCTTAGCGGGAGGGGCTAGCACAGATACGCAGTATTTT.

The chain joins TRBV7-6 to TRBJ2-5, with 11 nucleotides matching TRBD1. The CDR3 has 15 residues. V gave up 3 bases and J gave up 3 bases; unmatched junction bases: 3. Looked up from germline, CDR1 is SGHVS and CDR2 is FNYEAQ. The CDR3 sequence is CASSFGQGAKETQYF. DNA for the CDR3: TGTGCCAGCAGCTTCGGACAGGGGGCAAAAGAGACCCAGTACTTC.

In nucleotides, the CDR3 is TGTGCCAGCAGCCCCCTAGGATTGGGAAACACCATATATTTT. This codes for CASSPLGLGNTIYF. J is TRBJ1-3 and V is TRBV6-5; D gene ambiguous. This CDR3 comprises 14 residues. The germline gives CDR1 MNHEY, CDR2 SVGAGI. V was pared by 6 bases and J by 4 bases, with 13 bases between.

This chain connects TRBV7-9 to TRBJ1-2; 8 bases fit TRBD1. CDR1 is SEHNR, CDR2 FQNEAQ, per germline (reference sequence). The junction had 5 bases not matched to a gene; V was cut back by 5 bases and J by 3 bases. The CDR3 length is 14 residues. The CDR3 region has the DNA TGTGCCAGCAGCCCAGGACAGGGTTACTATGGCTACACCTTC. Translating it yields CASSPGQGYYGYTF.

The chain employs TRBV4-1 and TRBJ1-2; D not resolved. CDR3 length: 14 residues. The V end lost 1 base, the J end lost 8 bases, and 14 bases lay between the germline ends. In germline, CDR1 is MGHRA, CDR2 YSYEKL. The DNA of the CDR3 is TGCGCCAGCAGCCAAGGTTCGGGGATGTACGGCTACACCTTC. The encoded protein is CASSQGSGMYGYTF.

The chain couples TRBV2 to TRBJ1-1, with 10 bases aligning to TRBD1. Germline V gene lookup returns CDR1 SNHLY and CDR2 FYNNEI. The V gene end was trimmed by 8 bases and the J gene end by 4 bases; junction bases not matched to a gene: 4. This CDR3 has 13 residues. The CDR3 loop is CASFRDRGTEAFF. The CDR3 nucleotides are TGTGCCAGCTTTCGGGACAGGGGCACTGAAGCTTTCTTT.

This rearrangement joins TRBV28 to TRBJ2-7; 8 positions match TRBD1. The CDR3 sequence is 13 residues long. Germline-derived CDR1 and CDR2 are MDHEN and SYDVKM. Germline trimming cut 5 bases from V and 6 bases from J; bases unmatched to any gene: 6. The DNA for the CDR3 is TGTGCCAGCAGTCCGACAGGGGTCGGCGAGCAGTACTTC. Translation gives CASSPTGVGEQYF.

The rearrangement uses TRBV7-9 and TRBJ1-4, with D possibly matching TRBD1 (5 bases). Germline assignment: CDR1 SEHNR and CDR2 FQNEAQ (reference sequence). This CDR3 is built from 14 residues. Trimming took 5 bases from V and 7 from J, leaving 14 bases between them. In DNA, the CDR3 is TGTGCCAGCAGCCCCCAGGGTGGAAGTGAAAAACTGTTTTTT. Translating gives CASSPQGGSEKLFF.

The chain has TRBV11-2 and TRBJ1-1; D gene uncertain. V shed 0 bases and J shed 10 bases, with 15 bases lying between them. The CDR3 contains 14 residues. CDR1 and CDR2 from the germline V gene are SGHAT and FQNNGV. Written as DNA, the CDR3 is TGTGCCAGCAGCTTAGAAGCGGCGAGTTTGGGAGCTTTCTTT. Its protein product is CASSLEAASLGAFF. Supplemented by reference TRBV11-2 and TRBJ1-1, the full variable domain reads EAGVAQSPRYKIIEKRQSVAFWCNPISGHATLYWYQQILGQGPKLLIQFQNNGVVDDSQLPKDRFSAERLKGVDSTLKIQPAKLEDSAVYLCASSLEAASLGAFFGQGTRLTVV.

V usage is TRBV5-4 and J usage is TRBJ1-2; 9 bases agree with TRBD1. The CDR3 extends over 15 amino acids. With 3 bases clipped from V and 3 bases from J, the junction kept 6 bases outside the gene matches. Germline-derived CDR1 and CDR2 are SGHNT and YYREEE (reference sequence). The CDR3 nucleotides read TGTGCCAGCAGCTCGGGGACAGGGTTCGACTATGGCTACACCTTC. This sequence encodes CASSSGTGFDYGYTF.

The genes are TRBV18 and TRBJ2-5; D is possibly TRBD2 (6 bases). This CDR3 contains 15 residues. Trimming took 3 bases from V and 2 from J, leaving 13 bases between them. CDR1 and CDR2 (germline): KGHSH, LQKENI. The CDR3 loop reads CASSPGGVTQETQYF. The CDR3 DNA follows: TGTGCCAGCTCACCGGGCGGGGTTACACAAGAGACCCAGTACTTC.

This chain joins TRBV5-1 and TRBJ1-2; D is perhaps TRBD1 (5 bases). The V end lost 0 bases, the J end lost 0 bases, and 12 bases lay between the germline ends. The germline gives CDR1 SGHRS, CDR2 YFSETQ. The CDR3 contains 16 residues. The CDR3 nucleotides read TGCGCCAGCAGCTTGGACGGGGGGACCTCTAACTATGGCTACACCTTC. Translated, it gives CASSLDGGTSNYGYTF.

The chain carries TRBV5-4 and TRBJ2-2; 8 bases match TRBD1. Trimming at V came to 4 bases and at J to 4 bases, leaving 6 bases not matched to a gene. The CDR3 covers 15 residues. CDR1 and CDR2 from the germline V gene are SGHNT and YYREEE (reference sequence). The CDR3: CASSPQGAGTGELFF. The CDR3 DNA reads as TGTGCCAGCAGCCCGCAGGGGGCTGGCACCGGGGAGCTGTTTTTT. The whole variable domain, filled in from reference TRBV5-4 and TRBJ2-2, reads ETGVTQSPTHLIKTRGQQVTLRCSSQSGHNTVSWYQQALGQGPQFIFQYYREEENGRGNFPPRFSGLQFPNYSSELNVNALELDDSALYLCASSPQGAGTGELFFGEGSRLTVL.

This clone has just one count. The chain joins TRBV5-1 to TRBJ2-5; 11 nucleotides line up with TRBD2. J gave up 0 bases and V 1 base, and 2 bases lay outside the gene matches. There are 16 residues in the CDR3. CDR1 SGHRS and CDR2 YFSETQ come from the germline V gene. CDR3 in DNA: TGCGCCAGCAGCTTGACTAGCGGGGGAAACCAAGAGACCCAGTACTTC. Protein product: CASSLTSGGNQETQYF. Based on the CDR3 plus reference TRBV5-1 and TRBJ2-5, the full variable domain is KAGVTQTPRYLIKTRGQQVTLSCSPISGHRSVSWYQQTPGQGLQFLFEYFSETQRNKGNFPGRFSGRQFSNSRSEMNVSTLELGDSALYLCASSLTSGGNQETQYFGPGTRLLVL.

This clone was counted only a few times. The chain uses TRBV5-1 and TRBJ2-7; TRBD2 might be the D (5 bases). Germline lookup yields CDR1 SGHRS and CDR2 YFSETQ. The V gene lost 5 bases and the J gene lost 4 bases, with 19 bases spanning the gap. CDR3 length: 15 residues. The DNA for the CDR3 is TGCGCCAGCAGGTACTCGACTACTCCTTCGTACGAGCAGTACTTC. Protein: CASRYSTTPSYEQYF.

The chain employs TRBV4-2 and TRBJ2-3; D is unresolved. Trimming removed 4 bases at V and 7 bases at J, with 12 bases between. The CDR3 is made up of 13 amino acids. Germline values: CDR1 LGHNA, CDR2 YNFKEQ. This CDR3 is CASSPLGENTQYF. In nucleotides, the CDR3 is TGTGCCAGCAGCCCCCTCGGAGAGAATACGCAGTATTTT.

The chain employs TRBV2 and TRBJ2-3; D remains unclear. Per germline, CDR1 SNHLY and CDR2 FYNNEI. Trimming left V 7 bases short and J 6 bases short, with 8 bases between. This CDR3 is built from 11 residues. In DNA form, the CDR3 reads TGTGCCAGCATTCTCGGGGATACGCAGTATTTT. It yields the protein CASILGDTQYF.

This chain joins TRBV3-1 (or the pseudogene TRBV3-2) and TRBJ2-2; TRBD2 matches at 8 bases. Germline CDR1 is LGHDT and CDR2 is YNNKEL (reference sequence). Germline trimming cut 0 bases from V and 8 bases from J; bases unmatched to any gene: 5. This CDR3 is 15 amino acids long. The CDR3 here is CASSQDGTSGGELFF. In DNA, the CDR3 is TGTGCCAGCAGCCAAGATGGGACTAGTGGTGGGGAGCTGTTTTTT.

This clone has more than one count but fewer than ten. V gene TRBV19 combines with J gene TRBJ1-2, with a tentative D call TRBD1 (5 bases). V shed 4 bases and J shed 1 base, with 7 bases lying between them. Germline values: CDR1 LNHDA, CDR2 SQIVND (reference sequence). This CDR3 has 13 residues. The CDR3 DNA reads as TGTGCCAGTAGTACTCAGGGTAACTATGGCTACACCTTC. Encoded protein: CASSTQGNYGYTF.

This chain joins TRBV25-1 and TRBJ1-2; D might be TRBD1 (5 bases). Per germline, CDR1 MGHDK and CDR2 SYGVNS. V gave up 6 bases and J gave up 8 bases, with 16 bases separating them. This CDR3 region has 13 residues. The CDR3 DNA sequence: TGTGCCAGCAGCCCCGGGACTCACGACGGCTACACCTTC. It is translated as CASSPGTHDGYTF.

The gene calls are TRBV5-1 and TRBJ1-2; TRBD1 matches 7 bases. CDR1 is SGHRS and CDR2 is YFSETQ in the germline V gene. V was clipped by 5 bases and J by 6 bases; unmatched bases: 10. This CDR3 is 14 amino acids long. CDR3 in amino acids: CASSQLTGYHGYTF. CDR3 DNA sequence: TGCGCCAGCAGTCAATTGACAGGGTATCATGGCTACACCTTC.

The CDR3 sequence is CASSQIAGELFF. The CDR3 DNA reads as TGTGCCAGCAGCCAAATCGCCGGGGAGCTGTTTTTT. The rearrangement joins TRBV3-1 (or the pseudogene TRBV3-2) to TRBJ2-2, with D unclear. Germline V CDR1 and CDR2: LGHDT, YNNKEL (reference sequence). The V and J ends lost 2 bases and 6 bases respectively, with 4 bases between them. CDR3 length: 12 residues.